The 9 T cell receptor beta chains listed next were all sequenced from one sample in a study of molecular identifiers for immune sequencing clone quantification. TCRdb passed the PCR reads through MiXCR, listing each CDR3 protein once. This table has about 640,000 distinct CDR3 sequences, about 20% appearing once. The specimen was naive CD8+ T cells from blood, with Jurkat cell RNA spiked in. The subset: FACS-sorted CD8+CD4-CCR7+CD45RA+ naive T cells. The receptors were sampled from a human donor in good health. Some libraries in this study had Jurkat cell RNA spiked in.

CDR3 amino acids: CASSLRDGSTEQYF. Written as DNA, the CDR3 is TGTGCCAGTAGTCTCCGGGATGGAAGTACGGAGCAGTACTTC. The V call is TRBV19, the J call TRBJ2-7, with D tentatively TRBD2 (5 bases). The germline V and J ends were trimmed by 5 bases and 7 bases, with 18 bases remaining between them. The CDR3 has 14 amino acids. The germline gives CDR1 LNHDA, CDR2 SQIVND (reference sequence).

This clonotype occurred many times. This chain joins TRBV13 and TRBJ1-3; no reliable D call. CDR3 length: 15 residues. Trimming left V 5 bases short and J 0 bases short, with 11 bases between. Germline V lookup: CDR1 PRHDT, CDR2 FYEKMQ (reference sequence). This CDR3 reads CASSARQDSGNTIYF. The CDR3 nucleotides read TGTGCCAGCAGCGCCCGCCAGGACTCTGGAAACACCATATATTTT.

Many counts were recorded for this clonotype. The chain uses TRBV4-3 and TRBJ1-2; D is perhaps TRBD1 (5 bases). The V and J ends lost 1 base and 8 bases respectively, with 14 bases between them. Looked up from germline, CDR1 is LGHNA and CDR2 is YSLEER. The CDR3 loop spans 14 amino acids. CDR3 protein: CASSQGGGDLGYTF. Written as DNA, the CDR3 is TGCGCCAGCAGCCAAGGCGGAGGGGATCTAGGCTACACCTTC.

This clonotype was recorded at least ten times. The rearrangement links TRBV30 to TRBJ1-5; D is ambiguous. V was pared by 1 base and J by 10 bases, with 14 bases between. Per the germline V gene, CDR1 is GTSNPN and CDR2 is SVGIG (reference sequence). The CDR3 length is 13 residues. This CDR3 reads CAWSDDGDRPQHF. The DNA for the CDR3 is TGTGCCTGGAGTGATGACGGGGATAGACCCCAGCATTTT.

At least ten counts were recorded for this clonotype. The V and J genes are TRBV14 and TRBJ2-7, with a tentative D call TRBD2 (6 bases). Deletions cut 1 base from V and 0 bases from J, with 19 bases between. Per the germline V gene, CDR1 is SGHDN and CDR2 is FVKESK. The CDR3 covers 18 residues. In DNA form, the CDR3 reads TGTGCCAGCAGCCAAGGGAGCTCTACGGGACTGGCCTCCTACGAGCAGTACTTC. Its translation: CASSQGSSTGLASYEQYF.

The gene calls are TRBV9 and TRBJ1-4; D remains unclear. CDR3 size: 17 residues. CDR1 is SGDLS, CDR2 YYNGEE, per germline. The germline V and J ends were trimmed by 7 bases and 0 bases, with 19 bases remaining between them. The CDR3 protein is CASGPFVGTATNEKLFF. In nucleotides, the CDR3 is TGTGCCAGCGGCCCCTTCGTAGGAACGGCAACTAATGAAAAACTGTTTTTT.

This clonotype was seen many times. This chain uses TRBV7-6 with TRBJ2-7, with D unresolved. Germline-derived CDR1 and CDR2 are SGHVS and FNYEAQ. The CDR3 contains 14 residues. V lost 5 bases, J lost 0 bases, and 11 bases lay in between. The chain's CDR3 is CASSLTERSYEQYF. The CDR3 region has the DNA TGTGCCAGCAGCCTCACAGAGCGCTCCTACGAGCAGTACTTC.

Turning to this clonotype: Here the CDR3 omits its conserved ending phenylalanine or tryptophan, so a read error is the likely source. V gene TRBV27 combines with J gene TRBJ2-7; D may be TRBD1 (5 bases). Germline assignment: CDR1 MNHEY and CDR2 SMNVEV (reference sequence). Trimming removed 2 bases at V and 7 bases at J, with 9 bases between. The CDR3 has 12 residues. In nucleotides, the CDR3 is TGTGCCAGCAGTTTAAGGGGCGGAGAGCAGTACTCC. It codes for CASSLRGGEQYS.

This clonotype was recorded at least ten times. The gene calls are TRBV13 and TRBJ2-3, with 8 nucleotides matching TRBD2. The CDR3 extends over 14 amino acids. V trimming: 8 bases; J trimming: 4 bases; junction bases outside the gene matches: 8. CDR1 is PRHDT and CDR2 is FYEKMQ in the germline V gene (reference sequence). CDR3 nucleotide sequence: TGTGCCAGCGCGAGACGGGAGGGCTCAGATACGCAGTATTTT. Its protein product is CASARREGSDTQYF.